Listed here is a single T cell receptor beta chain. TCRdb keeps only in-frame clones here, not all; method: immunoSEQ multiplex PCR. The sample carries approximately 400,000 clones, 80% to 95% recorded once. The data belong to a study of blood T cell repertoires in COVID-19. Germline V gene lookup returns CDR1 SGHDT and CDR2 YYEEEE. This CDR3 contains 15 residues. J was trimmed by 4 bases and V by 4 bases; bases with no gene match: 7. Input material: PBMCs or T cells enriched from blood (not recorded which). The origin of this receptor is a woman aged 40 to 49 who had been exposed to COVID-19. The rearrangement uses TRBV5-6 and TRBJ1-4; TRBD1 matches 7 bases. CDR3 amino acids: CASSERGTVNEKLFF. CDR3 sequence (DNA): TGTGCCAGCAGCGAAAGGGGGACAGTTAATGAAAAACTGTTTTTT.